The TCR beta chain under discussion was sequenced for a study of metastatic and nonmetastatic thyroid tumors. Study as a whole: A comparison of repertoires was made across blood and tumor or nodule tissue from malignant and benign thyroid patients. Study-wide results and caveats: Relative to benign nodules, malignant thyroid tumors were reportedly characterized by significantly elevated TCR beta diversity in blood and tumor.

Patients were all untreated before their thyroid surgery. This clone was counted many times. What it binds is unknown. The J segment lost 3 bases and the V segment lost 4 bases, leaving 7 bases of the junction unmatched. The length of the CDR3 is 15 residues. Germline V gene data show CDR1 as LGHDT and CDR2 as YNNKEL (reference sequence). The authors' processing: A classifier of distant metastasis in papillary thyroid cancer was built from CDR3 differences (across clinicopathological groups). TCRdb redid the clone calls on the PCR reads using MiXCR. It is TCRdb's table, rather than the study itself, that gives the V and J calls and clone size. Among about 92,000 clones listed, under 15% were seen once.

The sample consisted of blood. The chain carries TRBV3-1 and TRBJ1-2; 8 nucleotides align to TRBD1. This receptor was obtained from a female donor with papillary thyroid cancer or a benign thyroid nodule (not recorded which). Some clones in this sample may be carry-over from other donors' samples. The CDR3 nucleotides are TGTGCCAGCAGCCGAGCAGGGGGCGCGGACTATGGCTACACCTTC. Encoded protein: CASSRAGGADYGYTF.